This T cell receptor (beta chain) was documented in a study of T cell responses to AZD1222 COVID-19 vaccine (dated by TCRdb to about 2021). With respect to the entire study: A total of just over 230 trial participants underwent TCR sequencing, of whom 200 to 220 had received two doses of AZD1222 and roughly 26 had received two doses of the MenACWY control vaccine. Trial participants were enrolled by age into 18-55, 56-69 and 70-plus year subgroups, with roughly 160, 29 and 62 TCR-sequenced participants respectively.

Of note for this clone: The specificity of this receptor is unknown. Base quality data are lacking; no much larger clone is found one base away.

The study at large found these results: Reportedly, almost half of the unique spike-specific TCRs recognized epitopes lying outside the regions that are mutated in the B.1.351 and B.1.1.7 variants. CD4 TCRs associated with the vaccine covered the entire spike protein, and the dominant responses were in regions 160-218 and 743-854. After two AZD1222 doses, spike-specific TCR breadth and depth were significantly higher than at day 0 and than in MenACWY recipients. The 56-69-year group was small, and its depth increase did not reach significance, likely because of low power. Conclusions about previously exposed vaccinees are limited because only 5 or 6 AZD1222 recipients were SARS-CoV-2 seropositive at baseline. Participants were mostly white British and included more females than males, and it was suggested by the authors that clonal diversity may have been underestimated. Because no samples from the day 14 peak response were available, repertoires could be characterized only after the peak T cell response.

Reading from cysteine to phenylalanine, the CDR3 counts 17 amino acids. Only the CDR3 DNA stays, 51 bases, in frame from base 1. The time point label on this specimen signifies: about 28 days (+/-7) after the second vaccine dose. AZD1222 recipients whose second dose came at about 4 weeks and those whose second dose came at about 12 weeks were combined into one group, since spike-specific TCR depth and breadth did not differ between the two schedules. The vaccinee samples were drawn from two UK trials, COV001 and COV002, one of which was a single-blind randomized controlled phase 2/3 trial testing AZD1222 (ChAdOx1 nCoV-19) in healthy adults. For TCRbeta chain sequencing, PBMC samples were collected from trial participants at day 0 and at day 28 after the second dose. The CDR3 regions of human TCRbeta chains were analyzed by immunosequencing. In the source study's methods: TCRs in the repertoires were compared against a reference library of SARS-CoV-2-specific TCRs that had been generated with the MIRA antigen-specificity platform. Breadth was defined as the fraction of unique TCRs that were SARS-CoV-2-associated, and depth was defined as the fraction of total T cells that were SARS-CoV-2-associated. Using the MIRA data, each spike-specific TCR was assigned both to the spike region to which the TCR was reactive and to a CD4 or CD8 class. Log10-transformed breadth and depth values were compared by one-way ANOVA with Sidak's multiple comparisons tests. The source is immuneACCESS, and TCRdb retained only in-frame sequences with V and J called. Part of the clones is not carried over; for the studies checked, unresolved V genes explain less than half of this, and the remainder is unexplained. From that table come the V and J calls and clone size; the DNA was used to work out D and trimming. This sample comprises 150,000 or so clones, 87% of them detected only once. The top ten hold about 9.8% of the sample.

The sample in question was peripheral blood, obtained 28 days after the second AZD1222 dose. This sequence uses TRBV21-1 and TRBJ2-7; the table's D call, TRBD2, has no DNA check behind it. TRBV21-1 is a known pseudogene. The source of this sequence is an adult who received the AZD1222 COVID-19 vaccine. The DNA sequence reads TGTGCCAGCAGCAAATACGGAGGAGGACTAGCGGGCTCCGAGCAGTACTTC. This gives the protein CASSKYGGGLAGSEQYF.